One T cell receptor (beta chain) is described in this entry. These data come from a study of shared clonotypes between healthy human individuals. V lost 1 base to trimming and J lost 3 bases; unmatched junction nucleotides: 1. The germline V gene encodes CDR1 LNHDA and CDR2 SQIVND (reference sequence). The CDR3 spans 14 residues. Data came from immunoSEQ multiplex PCR; TCRdb stores just in-frame clones and leaves some out. The sample yields about 320,000 clones, roughly 87% seen once. The receptor comes from a man younger than 35 in good health. The chain is built from TRBV19 and TRBJ2-7; the match to TRBD2 covers 9 bases. Sequenced material: memory CD8+ T cells sorted from blood. The subset is: CD45RO+ cells pooled with CCR7-negative TemRA cells. CDR3 bases: TGTGCCAGTAGTATAGGTAGCGGGAGCTACGAGCAGTACTTC. Its protein product is CASSIGSGSYEQYF.